These T cell receptor beta chains were read from a single sample in a study of cytomegalovirus exposure and HLA in healthy donors. The method was immunoSEQ multiplex PCR; TCRdb's version includes in-frame clones alone and lacks a portion of them. There are tens of thousands of clones in the sample; just under 75% occur only once, and roughly 7% lies in the top ten. The sequencing input was PBMCs. These receptors were obtained from a man aged 30-40 years in good health and CMV-seropositive. Both conserved end residues are part of each CDR3. D genes are given only for firm matches. Clone size is not always given. Where it is, it says once, few, many or a class for expanded clones.

v_gene: TRBV30; len: 11; d_gene: NA; abundance: once; j_gene: TRBJ2-7; CDR3nt: TGTGCCTGGAGTCGGAGGATTCAGCAGTACTTC; CDR3aa: CAWSRRIQQYF
v_gene: TRBV5-4; len: 16; d_gene: TRBD1; abundance: NA; j_gene: TRBJ1-4; CDR3nt: TGTGCCAGCAGCTTGGAGGGGGGCAGGGGGGATGAAAAACTGTTTTTT; CDR3aa: CASSLEGGRGDEKLFF
v_gene: TRBV4-3; len: 14; d_gene: NA; abundance: once; j_gene: TRBJ2-2; CDR3nt: TGCGCCAGCAGCCAGTTTCCCGTCGGTGGGGAGCTGTTTTTT; CDR3aa: CASSQFPVGGELFF
v_gene: TRBV7-8; len: 15; d_gene: TRBD2; abundance: NA; j_gene: TRBJ2-1; CDR3nt: TGTGCCAGCAGCTTAGTAGGACTAGGAGGCAATGAGCAGTTCTTC; CDR3aa: CASSLVGLGGNEQFF
v_gene: TRBV7-6; len: 13; d_gene: NA; abundance: NA; j_gene: TRBJ1-6; CDR3nt: TGTGCCAGCAGCCCTAAGCCTAACTCACCCCTCCACTTT; CDR3aa: CASSPKPNSPLHF
v_gene: TRBV2; len: 13; d_gene: NA; abundance: few; j_gene: TRBJ1-1; CDR3nt: TGTGCCAGCAGTGAACAGGTAAACACTGAAGCTTTCTTT; CDR3aa: CASSEQVNTEAFF
v_gene: TRBV28; len: 17; d_gene: NA; abundance: NA; j_gene: TRBJ1-1; CDR3nt: TGTGCCAGCACCTCTCGCGTGAACAGGGTATTGGGCACTGAAGCTTTCTTT; CDR3aa: CASTSRVNRVLGTEAFF
v_gene: TRBV6-5; len: 15; d_gene: NA; abundance: NA; j_gene: TRBJ2-7; CDR3nt: TGTGCCAGCAGAGTAGGGACTCAGAGCTCCTACGAGCAGTACTTC; CDR3aa: CASRVGTQSSYEQYF
v_gene: TRBV7-9; len: 17; d_gene: TRBD2; abundance: NA; j_gene: TRBJ2-1; CDR3nt: TGTGCCAGCAGTTCCCGTGGCGGGGGGGCAATAGTCAATGAGCAGTTCTTC; CDR3aa: CASSSRGGGAIVNEQFF
v_gene: TRBV28; len: 18; d_gene: TRBD2; abundance: NA; j_gene: TRBJ2-1; CDR3nt: TGTGCCAGCAGTCCCGTAACTAGCGGGGGGGACTCGTACAATGAGCAGTTCTTC; CDR3aa: CASSPVTSGGDSYNEQFF
v_gene: TRBV27; len: 15; d_gene: NA; abundance: NA; j_gene: TRBJ1-1; CDR3nt: TGTGCCAGCAGTTTAACTGACAGGATGAACACTGAAGCTTTCTTT; CDR3aa: CASSLTDRMNTEAFF
v_gene: TRBV9; len: 16; d_gene: TRBD1; abundance: once; j_gene: TRBJ1-2; CDR3nt: TGTGCCAGCAGCGTAGATCCGGACAGGGTTGGCTATGGCTACACCTTC; CDR3aa: CASSVDPDRVGYGYTF
v_gene: TRBV28; len: 16; d_gene: TRBD1; abundance: NA; j_gene: TRBJ2-5; CDR3nt: TGTGCCAGCAGTTTCCTACAAGGACAGGGAAGAGAGACCCAGTACTTC; CDR3aa: CASSFLQGQGRETQYF
v_gene: TRBV27; len: 13; d_gene: NA; abundance: NA; j_gene: TRBJ2-7; CDR3nt: TGTGCCAGCAGTTTATCATTCGGCTACGAGCAGTACTTC; CDR3aa: CASSLSFGYEQYF
v_gene: TRBV18; len: 16; d_gene: NA; abundance: NA; j_gene: TRBJ2-7; CDR3nt: TGTGCCAGCTCACCACCGGGGGCAGGGAACACCTACGAGCAGTACTTC; CDR3aa: CASSPPGAGNTYEQYF
v_gene: TRBV7-2; len: 15; d_gene: TRBD1; abundance: once; j_gene: TRBJ2-5; CDR3nt: TGTGCCAGCAGCTTAGTGGCAGGGGGCGCGGAGACCCAGTACTTC; CDR3aa: CASSLVAGGAETQYF
v_gene: TRBV7-8; len: 15; d_gene: NA; abundance: NA; j_gene: TRBJ2-3; CDR3nt: TGTGCCAGCAGCTTAAGGAGGGCTCCCACAGATACGCAGTATTTT; CDR3aa: CASSLRRAPTDTQYF